The TCR beta chain described here comes from a study of blood T cell repertoires in COVID-19. Across the study: COVID-19 samples collected from the United States, Italy and Spain covered acute and convalescent phases. Sources were T cells, B-cell-depleted T cells, or PBMCs; the material itself was cDNA or gDNA.

The CDR3 spans 15 residues. V dropped 0 bases and J dropped 5 bases, with 14 bases sitting between them. Germline lookup yields CDR1 SEHNR and CDR2 FQNEAQ (reference sequence). Source study methods: It was from reference gene primer amplification that nucleated cell counts were estimated. Libraries were prepared by immunoSEQ multiplex PCR; TCRdb keeps only in-frame clonotypes and omits some of them. V, J and clone size are taken as reported in that table, and D and trimming were inferred from the DNA itself. The sample lists around 130,000 clones, just over 75% occurring once. Sample: peripheral blood. The receptor comes from a human donor in a cohort sampled during active COVID-19. The rearrangement joins TRBV7-9 to TRBJ2-7, with D possibly TRBD2 on 6 matching bases. This chain's CDR3 is CASSLAQGERDEQYF. CDR3 DNA sequence: TGTGCCAGCAGCTTAGCCCAGGGAGAGCGGGACGAGCAGTACTTC.